Included here is one T cell receptor (beta chain) sequence, with context. The source of the sample is a study of blood T cell repertoires in COVID-19. In the study overall: PBMCs, B-cell-depleted T cells, or T cells were the source of the cDNA or gDNA that made up the material.

This CDR3 region has 13 residues. V was trimmed by 8 bases and J by 3 bases, leaving 14 bases between them. Germline V CDR1 and CDR2: SGHNT, YYREEE (reference sequence). Produced via immunoSEQ multiplex PCR; TCRdb's table is partial and in-frame only. The data contain approximately 20,000 clones, 82% of them seen just once; the ten biggest clones take up 6% to 7%. The sequencing input was peripheral blood. This receptor was taken from a human donor in a cohort sampled during active COVID-19. The chain carries TRBV5-4 and TRBJ1-1; D not certain. CDR3 loop: CASRGGGDTEAFF. The CDR3 bases are TGTGCCAGTCGAGGTGGAGGCGACACTGAAGCTTTCTTT.